This record covers a single T cell receptor (beta chain). The antigen remains undetermined. This record belongs to a study of somatic mutations in cytotoxic T cells in rheumatoid arthritis. Study outcomes and limitations: The largest CD8+ clone made up over 20% of CD8+ cells in about an eighth of the roughly 60 patients. Comparison of CD8+ T-cell clonality between rheumatoid arthritis patients and age-matched healthy controls yielded no significant difference.

Method: immunoSEQ multiplex PCR; TCRdb's copy keeps in-frame clones and lacks some. The table has over 15,000 clones, 60% to 85% seen once. This TCR was recovered from an adult with rheumatoid arthritis. The sequenced sample consisted of CD8+ T cells sorted from blood.

Written as DNA, the CDR3 is TGTGCCAGCAGTGAAGAACACAAAGCTAACTATGGCTACACCTTC. Protein sequence: CASSEEHKANYGYTF. The chain joins TRBV6-1 to TRBJ1-2; D ambiguous. The CDR3 runs to 15 residues. The ends were cut back, 1 base at V and 0 bases at J, with 9 bases in the middle. Germline lookup yields CDR1 MNHNS and CDR2 SASEGT.